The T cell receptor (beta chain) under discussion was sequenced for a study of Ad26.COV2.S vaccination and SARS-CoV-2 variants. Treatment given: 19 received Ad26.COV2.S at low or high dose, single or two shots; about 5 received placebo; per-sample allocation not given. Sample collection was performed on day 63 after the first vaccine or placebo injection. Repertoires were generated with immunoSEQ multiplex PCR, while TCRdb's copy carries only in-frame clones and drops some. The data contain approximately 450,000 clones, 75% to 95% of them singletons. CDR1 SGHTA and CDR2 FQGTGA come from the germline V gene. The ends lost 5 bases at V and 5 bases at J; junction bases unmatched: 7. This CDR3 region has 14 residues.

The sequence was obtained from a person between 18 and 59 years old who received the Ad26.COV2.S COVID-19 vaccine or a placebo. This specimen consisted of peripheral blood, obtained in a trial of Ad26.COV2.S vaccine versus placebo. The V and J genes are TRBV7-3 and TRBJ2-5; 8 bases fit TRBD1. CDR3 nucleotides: TGTGCCAGCAGCCTCAGGACAGGGCCGGAGACCCAGTACTTC. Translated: CASSLRTGPETQYF.